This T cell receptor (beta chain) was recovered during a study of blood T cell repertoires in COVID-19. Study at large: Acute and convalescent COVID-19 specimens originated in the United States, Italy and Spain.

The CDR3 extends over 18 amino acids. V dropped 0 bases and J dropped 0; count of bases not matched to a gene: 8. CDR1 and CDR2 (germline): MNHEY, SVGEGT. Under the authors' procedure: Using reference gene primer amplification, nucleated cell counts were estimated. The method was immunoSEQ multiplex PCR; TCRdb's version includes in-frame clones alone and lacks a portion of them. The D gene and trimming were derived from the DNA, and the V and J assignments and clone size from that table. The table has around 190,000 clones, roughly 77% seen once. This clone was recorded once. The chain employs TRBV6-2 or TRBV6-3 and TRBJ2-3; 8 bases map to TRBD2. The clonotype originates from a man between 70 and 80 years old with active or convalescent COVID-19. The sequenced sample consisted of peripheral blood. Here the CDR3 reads CASSYSSTPSGSTDTQYF. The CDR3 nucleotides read TGTGCCAGCAGTTACTCGAGTACTCCTAGCGGGAGCACAGATACGCAGTATTTT.